The rows below give T cell receptor beta chains drawn from one sample of a study of cytomegalovirus exposure and HLA in healthy donors. TCRdb's table, derived via immunoSEQ multiplex PCR, lists solely in-frame clones and lacks some. The sample has 110,000 to 150,000 clones, 94% seen once; the top ten hold 1.5% to 2%. The specimen sequenced was PBMCs. Receptors were obtained from a man between 18 and 29 years old in good health and CMV-seropositive. Each CDR3 is given with its conserved first and last residue. The order of the fields is clone size, V gene, J gene, D gene, CDR3 DNA, CDR3 protein. The D gene is left open where the match is weak. The size of a clone is reported for some rows only, either as once, few or many, or as a class for expanded clones.

clone_size: -
v_call: TRBV28
j_call: TRBJ2-5
d_call: TRBD1
cdr3_nt: TGTGCCAGCAGCGAGCCGGGACAGGGGGTCGAGACCCAGTACTTC
cdr3_aa: CASSEPGQGVETQYF

clone_size: -
v_call: TRBV2
j_call: TRBJ2-2
d_call: -
cdr3_nt: TGTGCCAGCAGTACGAGCACCGGGGAGCTGTTTTTT
cdr3_aa: CASSTSTGELFF

clone_size: -
v_call: TRBV27
j_call: TRBJ2-1
d_call: TRBD2
cdr3_nt: TGTGCCAGCAGTTTATCGTCGGGAGGGTACAATGAGCAGTTCTTC
cdr3_aa: CASSLSSGGYNEQFF

clone_size: -
v_call: TRBV29-1
j_call: TRBJ2-1
d_call: -
cdr3_nt: TGCAGCGCTTCTTTTGGAGCAACCGATGAGCAGTTCTTC
cdr3_aa: CSASFGATDEQFF

clone_size: -
v_call: TRBV5-1
j_call: TRBJ1-1
d_call: TRBD1
cdr3_nt: TGCGCCAGCAGCACTGGGACAGTGAACACTGAAGCTTTCTTT
cdr3_aa: CASSTGTVNTEAFF

clone_size: -
v_call: TRBV28
j_call: TRBJ2-7
d_call: TRBD1
cdr3_nt: TGTGCCACCACCACAAGAGACAGGGGTATCCACGAGCAGTACTTC
cdr3_aa: CATTTRDRGIHEQYF

clone_size: -
v_call: TRBV6-1
j_call: TRBJ1-2
d_call: TRBD1
cdr3_nt: TGTGCCAGCAGTGAACGTCGGACAGGGGGTCATGGCTACACCTTC
cdr3_aa: CASSERRTGGHGYTF

clone_size: -
v_call: TRBV9
j_call: TRBJ2-1
d_call: -
cdr3_nt: TGTGCCAGCAGCGTAGTAGCGACTGAGCAGTTCTTC
cdr3_aa: CASSVVATEQFF

clone_size: few
v_call: TRBV15
j_call: TRBJ2-7
d_call: TRBD1
cdr3_nt: TGTGCCACCAGCGCTAGGACAGGGGCGTACGAGCAGTACTTC
cdr3_aa: CATSARTGAYEQYF

clone_size: -
v_call: TRBV25-1
j_call: TRBJ2-1
d_call: TRBD2
cdr3_nt: TGTGCCAGCAGTGCCGGGACTAGCGGGACCAATGAGCAGTTCTTC
cdr3_aa: CASSAGTSGTNEQFF

clone_size: -
v_call: TRBV28
j_call: TRBJ1-2
d_call: -
cdr3_nt: TGTGCCAGCAGTTTATCGCGGACAGAGGTTTATGGCTACACCTTC
cdr3_aa: CASSLSRTEVYGYTF

clone_size: -
v_call: TRBV4-1
j_call: TRBJ2-7
d_call: TRBD2
cdr3_nt: TGCGCCAGCAGCCTGGGTGGACTAGCGGGTTCCTACGAGCAGTACTTC
cdr3_aa: CASSLGGLAGSYEQYF